This section outlines one TCR beta chain sequence together with its context. This sample is drawn from a study of blood T cell repertoires in COVID-19. Study-level background: Some COVID-19 samples were acute and others convalescent; all came from the United States, Italy and Spain. PBMCs, B-cell-depleted T cells, or T cells provided the cDNA or gDNA that made up the material.

The CDR3 loop spans 18 amino acids. V shed 7 bases and J shed 2 bases, with 24 bases lying between them. Germline V CDR1 and CDR2: MRHNA, SNTAGT. Original data processing: Amplification of reference gene primers was used by the study to estimate nucleated cell counts. Data came from immunoSEQ multiplex PCR; TCRdb stores just in-frame clones and leaves some out. V, J and clone size reflect that table, while D and trimming were determined from the DNA. The sample shows fewer than 450,000 clones, about 88% of them seen only once. Seattle researchers signed up patients amid active infection and tracked them longitudinally.

The gene calls are TRBV6-4 and TRBJ2-1; TRBD2 is a possible D gene (6 bases). Sequencing was done on a sample of peripheral blood. This TCR was sampled from a woman between 65 and 79 years old with COVID-19, enrolled during active disease. This CDR3 is CASTSNAGPSIAYNEQFF. CDR3 sequence (DNA): TGTGCCAGCACCTCTAACGCGGGGCCCTCAATTGCCTACAATGAGCAGTTCTTC.